This TCR beta chain was recovered during a study of blood T cells in healthy people across ages. The V and J ends lost 1 base and 4 bases, in that order; junction bases with no gene match: 12. The CDR3 is made up of 18 amino acids. From germline, CDR1 is SGHVS and CDR2 FQNEAQ. In terms of origin and age, donors were healthy Caucasian individuals from Russia aged roughly 6 to 90. At least 5 micrograms of total RNA were extracted per sample. Primers used in a second PCR of roughly 7 to 12 cycles were a sample-barcoded 5' primer and a J-beta primer mix. TCRdb passed the 5' RACE reads through MiXCR, listing each CDR3 protein once. The data hold around 800,000 distinct CDR3 sequences, with 53% observed a single time.

This TCR came from a man older than 75 in good health. The gene calls are TRBV7-8 and TRBJ2-1, with TRBD2 matching over 8 bases. The source material was blood. This CDR3 reads CASSLDELAAIPYNEQFF. CDR3 coding DNA: TGTGCCAGCAGCTTAGATGAACTAGCGGCAATACCATACAATGAGCAGTTCTTC.